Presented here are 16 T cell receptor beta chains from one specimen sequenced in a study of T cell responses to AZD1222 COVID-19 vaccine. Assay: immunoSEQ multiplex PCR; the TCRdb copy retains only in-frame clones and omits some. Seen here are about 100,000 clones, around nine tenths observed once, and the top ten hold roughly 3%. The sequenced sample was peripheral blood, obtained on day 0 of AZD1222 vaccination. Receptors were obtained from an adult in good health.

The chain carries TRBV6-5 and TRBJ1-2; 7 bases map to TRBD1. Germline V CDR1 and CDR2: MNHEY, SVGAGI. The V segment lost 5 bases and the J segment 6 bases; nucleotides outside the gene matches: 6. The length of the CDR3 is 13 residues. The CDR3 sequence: CASSPIRGNGYTF. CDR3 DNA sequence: TGTGCCAGCAGTCCAATCAGGGGGAATGGCTACACCTTC.

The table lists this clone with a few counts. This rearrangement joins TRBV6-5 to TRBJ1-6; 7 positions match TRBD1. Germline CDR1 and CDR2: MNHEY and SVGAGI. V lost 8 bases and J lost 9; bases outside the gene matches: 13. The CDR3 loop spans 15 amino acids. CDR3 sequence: CASEEPGQPGSPLHF. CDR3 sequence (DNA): TGTGCCAGCGAGGAGCCGGGACAGCCAGGTTCACCCCTCCACTTT.

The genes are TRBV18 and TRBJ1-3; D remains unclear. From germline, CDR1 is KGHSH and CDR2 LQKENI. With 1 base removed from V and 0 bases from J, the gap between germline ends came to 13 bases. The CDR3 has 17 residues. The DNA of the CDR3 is TGTGCCAGCTCACCACTTACGACAAAGAGCTCTGGAAACACCATATATTTT. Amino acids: CASSPLTTKSSGNTIYF.

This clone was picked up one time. The CDR3 is CASSMNTEAFF. DNA for the CDR3: TGTGCCAGCAGTATGAACACTGAAGCTTTCTTT. The chain recombines TRBV6-5 with TRBJ1-1, with D unresolved. Germline V CDR1 and CDR2: MNHEY, SVGAGI. V shed 5 bases and J shed 0 bases, with 1 base lying between them. The CDR3 is 11 residues long.

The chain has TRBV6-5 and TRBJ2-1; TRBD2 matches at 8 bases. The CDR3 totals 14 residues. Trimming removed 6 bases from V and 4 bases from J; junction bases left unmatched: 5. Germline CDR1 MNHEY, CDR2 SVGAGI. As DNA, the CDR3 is TGTGCCAGCAGAGGGTCGGGGGGGTACAATGAGCAGTTCTTC. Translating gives CASRGSGGYNEQFF.

The CDR3 nucleotides read TGTGCCAGCAGCTTAGGCGGGGTACCCTACAATGAGCAGTTCTTC. It codes for CASSLGGVPYNEQFF. The chain recombines TRBV13 with TRBJ2-1; D might be TRBD2 (5 bases). The CDR3 runs 15 residues. Germline lookup yields CDR1 PRHDT and CDR2 FYEKMQ (reference sequence). Trimming took off 0 bases at V and 2 bases at J, with 8 bases between the two ends.

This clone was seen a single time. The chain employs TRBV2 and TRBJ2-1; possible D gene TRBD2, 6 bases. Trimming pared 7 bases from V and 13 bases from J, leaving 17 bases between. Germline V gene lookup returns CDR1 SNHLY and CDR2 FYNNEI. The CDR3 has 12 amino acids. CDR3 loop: CASTPAGRGQFF. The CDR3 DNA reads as TGTGCCAGCACCCCCGCGGGGAGAGGCCAGTTCTTC.

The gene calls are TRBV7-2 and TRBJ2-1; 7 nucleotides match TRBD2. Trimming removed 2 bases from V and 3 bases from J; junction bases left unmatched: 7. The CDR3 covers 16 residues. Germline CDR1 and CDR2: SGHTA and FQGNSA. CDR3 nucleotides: TGTGCCAGCAGCTTATTCCCGGGGGGAAACTACAATGAGCAGTTCTTC. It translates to CASSLFPGGNYNEQFF.

CDR3 in amino acids: CASSPPNGRSTGELFF. CDR3 nucleotide sequence: TGTGCCAGCAGCCCTCCGAATGGGCGCAGCACCGGGGAGCTGTTTTTT. This rearrangement joins TRBV7-2 to TRBJ2-2; D is unclear. The V gene lost 5 bases and the J gene lost 4 bases, with 17 bases spanning the gap. From germline, CDR1 is SGHTA and CDR2 FQGNSA. CDR3 length: 16 amino acids.

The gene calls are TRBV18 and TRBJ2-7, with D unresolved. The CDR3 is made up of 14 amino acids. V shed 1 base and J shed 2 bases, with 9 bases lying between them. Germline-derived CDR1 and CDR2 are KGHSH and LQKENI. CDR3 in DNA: TGTGCCAGCTCACCACAGTCGAATACCTACGAGCAGTACTTC. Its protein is CASSPQSNTYEQYF.

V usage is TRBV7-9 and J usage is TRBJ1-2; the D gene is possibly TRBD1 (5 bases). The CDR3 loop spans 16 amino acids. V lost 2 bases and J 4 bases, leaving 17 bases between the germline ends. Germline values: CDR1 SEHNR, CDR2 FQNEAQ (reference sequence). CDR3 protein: CASSLYRQDTIYGYTF. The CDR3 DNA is TGTGCCAGCAGCTTATACAGGCAGGACACCATCTATGGCTACACCTTC.

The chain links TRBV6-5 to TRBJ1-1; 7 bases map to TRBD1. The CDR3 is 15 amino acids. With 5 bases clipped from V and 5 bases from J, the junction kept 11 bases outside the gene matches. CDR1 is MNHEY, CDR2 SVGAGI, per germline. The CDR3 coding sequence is TGTGCCAGCAGTAGGACAGGAAGAGATGGGACTGAAGCTTTCTTT. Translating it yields CASSRTGRDGTEAFF.

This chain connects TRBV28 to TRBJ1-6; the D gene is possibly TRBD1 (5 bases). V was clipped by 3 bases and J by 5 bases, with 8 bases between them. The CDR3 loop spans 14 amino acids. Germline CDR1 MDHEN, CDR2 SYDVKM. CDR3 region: CASSFGQNNSPLHF. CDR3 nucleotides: TGTGCCAGCAGTTTCGGACAAAATAATTCACCCCTCCACTTT.

As DNA, the CDR3 is TGTGCCAGCAGCCAAGAAGGAGGGAGGGCTTTCTTT. It specifies CASSQEGGRAFF. The genes are TRBV3-1 (or the pseudogene TRBV3-2) and TRBJ1-1; D is ambiguous. With 0 bases removed from V and 11 bases from J, the gap between germline ends came to 10 bases. This CDR3 region has 12 residues. Germline CDR1 is LGHDT and CDR2 is YNNKEL (reference sequence).

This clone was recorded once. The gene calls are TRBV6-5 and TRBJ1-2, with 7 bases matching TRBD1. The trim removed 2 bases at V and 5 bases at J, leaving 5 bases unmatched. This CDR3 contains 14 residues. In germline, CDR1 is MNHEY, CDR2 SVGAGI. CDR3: CASSYLGRGYGYTF. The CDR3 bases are TGTGCCAGCAGTTACCTGGGCAGGGGGTATGGCTACACCTTC.

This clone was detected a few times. The chain's CDR3 is CASSVSTGGEEAFF. In DNA, the CDR3 is TGTGCCAGCAGCGTCTCTACAGGGGGAGAGGAAGCTTTCTTT. The chain is built from TRBV9 and TRBJ1-1; 8 bases line up with TRBD1. V trimming: 2 bases; J trimming: 8 bases; junction bases outside the gene matches: 8. This CDR3 is 14 amino acids long. From germline, CDR1 is SGDLS and CDR2 YYNGEE.